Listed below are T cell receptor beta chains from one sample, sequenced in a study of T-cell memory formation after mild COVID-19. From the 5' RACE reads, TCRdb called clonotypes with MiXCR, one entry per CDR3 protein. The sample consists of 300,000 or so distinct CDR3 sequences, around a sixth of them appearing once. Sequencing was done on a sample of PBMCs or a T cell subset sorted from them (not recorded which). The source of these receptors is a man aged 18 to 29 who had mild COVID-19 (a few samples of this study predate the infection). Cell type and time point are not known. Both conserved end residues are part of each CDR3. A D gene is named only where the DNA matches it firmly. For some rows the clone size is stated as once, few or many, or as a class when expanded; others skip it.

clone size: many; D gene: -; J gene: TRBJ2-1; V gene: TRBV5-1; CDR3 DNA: TGCGCCCCCGGACTAATTTTATTCAATGAGCAGTTCTTC; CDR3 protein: CAPGLILFNEQFF
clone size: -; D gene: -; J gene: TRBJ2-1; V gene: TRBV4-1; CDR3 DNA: TGCGCCAGCAGCCCTAGTCTGAGCTCCTACAATGAGCAGTTCTTC; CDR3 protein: CASSPSLSSYNEQFF
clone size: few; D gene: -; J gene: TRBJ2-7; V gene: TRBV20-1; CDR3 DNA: TGCAGTGCTAGGACGACTCGCTCCTACGAGCAGTACTTC; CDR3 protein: CSARTTRSYEQYF
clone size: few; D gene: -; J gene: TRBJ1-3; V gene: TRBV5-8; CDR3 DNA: TGTGCCAGCAGCCCCTCATGGAACACCATATATTTT; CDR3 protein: CASSPSWNTIYF
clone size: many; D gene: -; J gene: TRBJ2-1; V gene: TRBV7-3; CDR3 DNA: TGTGCCAGCAGCTCGGACCCCGCCTCCTACAATGAGCAGTTCTTC; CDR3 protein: CASSSDPASYNEQFF
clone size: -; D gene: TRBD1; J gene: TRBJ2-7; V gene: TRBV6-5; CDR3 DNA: TGTGCCAGCAGTTACTCTCTTGGGGGACAGACCTACGAGCAGTACTTC; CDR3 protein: CASSYSLGGQTYEQYF
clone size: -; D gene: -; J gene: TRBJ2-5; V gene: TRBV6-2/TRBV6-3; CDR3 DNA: TGTGCCAGCAGTCCGGACCTGAGGGAAGAGACCCAGTACTTC; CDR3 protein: CASSPDLREETQYF
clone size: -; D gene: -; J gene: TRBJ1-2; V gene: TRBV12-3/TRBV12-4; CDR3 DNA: TGTGCCAGCAGATCGGGGCTAGGCTACACCTTC; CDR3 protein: CASRSGLGYTF
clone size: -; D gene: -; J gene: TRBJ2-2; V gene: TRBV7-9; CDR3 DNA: TGTGCCAGCAGCTTCTGGTCCACCGGGGAGCTGTTTTTT; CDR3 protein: CASSFWSTGELFF
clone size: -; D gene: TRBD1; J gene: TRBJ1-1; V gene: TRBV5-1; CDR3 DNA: TGCGCCAGCAGCTTGCCCGGGACAGGCAACACTGAAGCTTTCTTT; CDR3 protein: CASSLPGTGNTEAFF
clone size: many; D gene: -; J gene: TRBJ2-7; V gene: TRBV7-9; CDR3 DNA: TGTGCCAGCAGCCCGGGGCAGGTCTACGAGCAGTACTTC; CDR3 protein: CASSPGQVYEQYF
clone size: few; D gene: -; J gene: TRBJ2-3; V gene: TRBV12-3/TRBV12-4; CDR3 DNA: TGTGCCAGCAGTACTTTTGGGGGTGGCACAGATACGCAGTATTTT; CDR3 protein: CASSTFGGGTDTQYF
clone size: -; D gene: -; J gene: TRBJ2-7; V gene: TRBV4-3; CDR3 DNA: TGCGCCAGCGTGACCTTGAACGAGCAGTACTTC; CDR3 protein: CASVTLNEQYF
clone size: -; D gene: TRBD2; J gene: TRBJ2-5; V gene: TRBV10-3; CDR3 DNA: TGTGCCGCTTCACTAGCGGGGGGGCGTGAGACCCAGTACTTC; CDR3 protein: CAASLAGGRETQYF
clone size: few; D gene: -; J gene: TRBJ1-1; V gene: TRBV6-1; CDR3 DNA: TGTGCCAGCATCCCGCAGTCTTGGCCCAACACTGAAGCTTTCTTT; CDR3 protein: CASIPQSWPNTEAFF
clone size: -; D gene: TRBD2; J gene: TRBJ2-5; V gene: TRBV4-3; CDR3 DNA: TGCGCCAGCAGCCATGGGACTAAAGAGACCCAGTACTTC; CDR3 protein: CASSHGTKETQYF
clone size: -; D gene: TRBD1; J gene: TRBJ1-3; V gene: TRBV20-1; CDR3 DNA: TGCAGTAGCCTCGGGACAGGGGAATACACCATATATTTT; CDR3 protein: CSSLGTGEYTIYF
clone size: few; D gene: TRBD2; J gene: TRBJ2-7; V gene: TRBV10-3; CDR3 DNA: TGTGCCACGGGGGGGACGGACCGCTACGAGCAGTACTTC; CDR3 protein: CATGGTDRYEQYF
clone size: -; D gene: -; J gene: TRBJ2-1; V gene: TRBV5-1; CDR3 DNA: TGCGCCAGCAGCCCCGACGTTGTGGGCCGTTGGTTCTTC; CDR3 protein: CASSPDVVGRWFF
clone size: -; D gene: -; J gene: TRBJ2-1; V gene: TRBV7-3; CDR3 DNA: TGTGCCAGCAGCTTAACTCCGGGGTTTTACAATGAGCAGTTCTTC; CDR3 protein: CASSLTPGFYNEQFF
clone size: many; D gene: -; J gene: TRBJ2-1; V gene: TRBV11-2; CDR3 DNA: TGTGCCAGCAGCTTCGCGGGCTTAGACAACAATGAGCAGTTCTTC; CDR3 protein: CASSFAGLDNNEQFF
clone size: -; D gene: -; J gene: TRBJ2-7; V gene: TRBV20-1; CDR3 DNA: TGCAGTGCTAGAGGGTCAGGGGAGAAATACGAGCAGTACTTC; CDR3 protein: CSARGSGEKYEQYF
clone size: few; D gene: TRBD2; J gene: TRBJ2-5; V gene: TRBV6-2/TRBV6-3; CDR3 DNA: TGTGCCAGCACTCCTAGGATTAGCGGGGGAATACAAGAGACCCAGTACTTC; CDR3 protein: CASTPRISGGIQETQYF
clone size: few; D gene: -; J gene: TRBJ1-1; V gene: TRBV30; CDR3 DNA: TGTGCCAGTCCGACAGCCTCGAACACTGAAGCTTTCTTT; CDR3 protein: CASPTASNTEAFF
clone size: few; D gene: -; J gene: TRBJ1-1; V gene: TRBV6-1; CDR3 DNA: TGTGCCAGCAGTGAATTAGAGGACTCTGAAGCTTTCTTT; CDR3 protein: CASSELEDSEAFF
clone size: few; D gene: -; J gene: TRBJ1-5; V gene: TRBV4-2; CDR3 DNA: TGTGCCAGCAGCCATCCGGATCAGCCCCAGCATTTT; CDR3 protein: CASSHPDQPQHF